This entry is about one TCR beta chain. Repertoires were generated with immunoSEQ multiplex PCR, while TCRdb's copy carries only in-frame clones and drops some. The sample yields some 45,000 clones, about 91% seen once. The CDR3 consists of 15 residues. V was trimmed by 2 bases and J by 5 bases, leaving 15 bases between them. Germline-derived CDR1 and CDR2 are SGHRS and YFSETQ. These data come from a study of blood T cell repertoires in COVID-19. Background on the study: Spain, Italy and the United States supplied samples that represented acute and convalescent COVID-19. The analysed material was cDNA or gDNA that came from T cells, B-cell-depleted T cells, or PBMCs.

Input material: peripheral blood. This clonotype originated in a man between 60 and 75 years old with active COVID-19. The V gene is TRBV5-1, the J gene TRBJ2-3; tentative D call: TRBD2 (7 bases). The CDR3 DNA reads as TGCGCCAGCAGCTTTGGGGGCATAGCGGGAGATACGCAGTATTTT. This sequence encodes CASSFGGIAGDTQYF.